This entry lists 10 T cell receptor beta chains sequenced from one sample in a study of T cells of healthy individuals. TCRdb fed the 5' RACE reads into MiXCR, producing one record per CDR3 protein. This table has about 41,000 distinct CDR3 sequences, about 4.5% appearing once. The receptors derive from a human donor in good health.

This clonotype was recorded at least ten times. V and J are TRBV20-1 and TRBJ2-3; 10 bases match TRBD1. There are 14 residues in the CDR3. Germline V gene data show CDR1 as DFQATT and CDR2 as SNEGSKA (reference sequence). V lost 3 bases, J lost 4 bases, and 4 bases stayed unmatched. CDR3 protein: CSARGQGIADTQYF. CDR3 bases: TGCAGTGCTAGGGGACAGGGGATCGCAGATACGCAGTATTTT.

This clonotype occurred many times. This chain connects TRBV6-2 or TRBV6-3 to TRBJ1-1; the D gene is possibly TRBD1 (6 bases). This CDR3 has 12 residues. The V and J ends lost 6 bases and 5 bases respectively, with 10 bases between them. Germline CDR1 is MNHEY and CDR2 is SVGEGT. The CDR3 sequence is CASSTGRTEAFF. CDR3 DNA sequence: TGTGCCAGCAGCACAGGGAGAACTGAAGCTTTCTTT.

The chain recombines TRBV29-1 with TRBJ2-1; 9 bases are a match to TRBD2. With 3 bases clipped from V and 3 bases from J, the junction kept 3 bases outside the gene matches. CDR3 length: 14 amino acids. Germline V gene lookup returns CDR1 SQVTM and CDR2 ANQGSEA. The DNA for the CDR3 is TGCAGCGTTGAGCTAGCGGGGCACTACAATGAGCAGTTCTTC. Residues: CSVELAGHYNEQFF.

This clonotype appeared many times. This chain uses TRBV7-7 with TRBJ2-3; D unclear. CDR1 is SSHAT, CDR2 FNYEAQ, per germline (reference sequence). Between the trimmed V and J ends, which lost 1 base and 0 bases, there was a span of 8 bases. The CDR3 loop spans 15 amino acids. The CDR3 region has the DNA TGTGCCAGCAGCTTAGACCCGTCTAGCACAGATACGCAGTATTTT. Translation: CASSLDPSSTDTQYF. Looking up the rest from reference TRBV7-7 and TRBJ2-3 gives the full variable domain: GAGVSQSPRYKVTKRGQDVTLRCDPISSHATLYWYQQALGQGPEFLTYFNYEAQPDKSGLPSDRFSAERPEGSISTLTIQRTEQRDSAMYRCASSLDPSSTDTQYFGPGTRLTVL.

The V gene is TRBV15, the J gene TRBJ2-1; 12 bases are shared with TRBD2. Losses at the gene ends were 8 bases for V and 5 bases for J; bases not matched to a gene: 4. CDR1 and CDR2 (germline): LNHNV, YYDKDF (reference sequence). The CDR3 runs to 14 residues. Written as DNA, the CDR3 is TGTGCCACCTCAGGACTAGCGGGGAACAATGAGCAGTTCTTC. This gives the protein CATSGLAGNNEQFF.

This clonotype has more than one count but fewer than ten. V usage is TRBV6-1 and J usage is TRBJ2-5; D is perhaps TRBD1 (5 bases). Germline V gene sequence: CDR1 MNHNS, CDR2 SASEGT. Trimming pared 6 bases from V and 4 bases from J, leaving 15 bases between. CDR3 length: 14 amino acids. CDR3 coding DNA: TGTGCCAGCAGCCAACCACGGACAACAGAGACCCAGTACTTC. Protein sequence: CASSQPRTTETQYF.

The chain recombines TRBV4-1 with TRBJ2-3, with TRBD2 matching 9 bases. This CDR3 has 17 residues. The trim removed 4 bases at V and 1 base at J, leaving 9 bases unmatched. Germline V gives CDR1 MGHRA, CDR2 YSYEKL. CDR3: CASSPAVLAGRTDTQYF. Here the CDR3 DNA reads TGCGCCAGCAGCCCGGCTGTACTAGCGGGCCGCACAGATACGCAGTATTTT.

This clonotype appeared many times. The rearrangement joins TRBV7-8 to TRBJ2-6; D call uncertain. This CDR3 region has 14 residues. Looked up from germline, CDR1 is SGHVS and CDR2 is FQNEAQ. V was clipped by 8 bases and J by 5 bases, with 13 bases between them. The CDR3 loop reads CASCCGRWANVLTF. The CDR3 DNA reads TGTGCCAGCTGCTGTGGGCGATGGGCCAACGTCCTGACTTTC.

At least ten counts were recorded for this clonotype. CDR3 sequence: CASTPLEGGGNQPQHF. CDR3 nucleotides: TGTGCCAGCACACCCCTGGAAGGGGGCGGTAATCAGCCCCAGCATTTT. The chain carries TRBV7-8 and TRBJ1-5; TRBD1 aligns across 7 bases. V was clipped by 7 bases and J by 4 bases; unmatched bases: 13. CDR3 length equals 16 residues. Germline CDR1 reads SGHVS; CDR2 reads FQNEAQ.

The chain carries TRBV10-3 and TRBJ2-2; possible D gene TRBD2, 5 bases. The germline gives CDR1 ENHRY, CDR2 SYGVKD. The CDR3 sequence is 12 residues long. The V end was cut by 4 bases, the J end by 5 bases, with 5 bases between. The CDR3 loop reads CAISAGTGELFF. The DNA for the CDR3 is TGTGCCATCAGTGCGGGAACCGGGGAGCTGTTTTTT.